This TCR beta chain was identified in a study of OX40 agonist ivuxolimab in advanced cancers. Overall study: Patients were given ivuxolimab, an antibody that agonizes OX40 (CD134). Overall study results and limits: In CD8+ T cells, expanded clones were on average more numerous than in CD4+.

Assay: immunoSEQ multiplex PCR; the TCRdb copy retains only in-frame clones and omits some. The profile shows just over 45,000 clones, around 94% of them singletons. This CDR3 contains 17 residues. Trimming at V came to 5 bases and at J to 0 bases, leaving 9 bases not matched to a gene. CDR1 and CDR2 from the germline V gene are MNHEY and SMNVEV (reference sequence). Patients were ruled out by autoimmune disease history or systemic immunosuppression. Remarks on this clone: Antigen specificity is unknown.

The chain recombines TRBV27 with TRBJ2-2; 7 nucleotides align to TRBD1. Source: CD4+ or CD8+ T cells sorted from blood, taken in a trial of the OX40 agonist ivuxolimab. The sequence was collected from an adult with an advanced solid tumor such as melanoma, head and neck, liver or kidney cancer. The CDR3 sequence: CASSPLQGSANTGELFF. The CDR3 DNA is TGTGCCAGCAGTCCTTTACAGGGGTCAGCGAACACCGGGGAGCTGTTTTTT.